This T cell receptor (beta chain) stems from a study of memory CD4+ T cells and cytomegalovirus serostatus. Study in general: This sample comes from healthy Belgian adults, about nine CMV seropositive, 24 seronegative.

Study-level points and caveats: Suggested: most of the CMV-linked TCR signature lies in CD4+ memory cells.

The sort gate was single viable CD3+CD4+CD8-CD45RO+ cells for memory CD4+ T cells. TCRdb's copy holds only in-frame clones and misses some; the assay was immunoSEQ multiplex PCR. Of some 26,000 clones listed, about 70% are singletons. The ends lost 5 bases at V and 0 bases at J; junction bases unmatched: 0. Germline CDR1 SGHRS, CDR2 YFSETQ. The CDR3 totals 13 residues. As regards this clone: Its antigen is currently unknown.

Sequencing was carried out using memory CD4+ T cells from blood. This receptor was obtained from an adult in good health and CMV-seronegative. The V call is TRBV5-1, the J call TRBJ2-3; 7 positions match TRBD1. This chain's CDR3 is CASRTGSTDTQYF. In nucleotides, the CDR3 is TGCGCCAGCAGGACAGGGAGCACAGATACGCAGTATTTT. Full variable domain (missing parts from reference TRBV5-1 and TRBJ2-3): KAGVTQTPRYLIKTRGQQVTLSCSPISGHRSVSWYQQTPGQGLQFLFEYFSETQRNKGNFPGRFSGRQFSNSRSEMNVSTLELGDSALYLCASRTGSTDTQYFGPGTRLTVL.